The subject of this entry is one T cell receptor beta chain. Its antigen remains unidentified. The authors carried out high-throughput sequencing of TCR beta. They applied it to CD8+ and CD4+ T cells obtained from blood. This CDR3 spans 14 amino acids. Germline loops: CDR1 SGDLS, CDR2 YYNGEE. Trimming at V came to 4 bases and at J to 3 bases, leaving 7 bases not matched to a gene. This sample stems from a study of CD8 T cells in Susac syndrome. Whole-study findings and limits: The total CD8+ repertoires yielded sixteen Susac-specific public clones and the CD8+ TEMRA repertoires yielded about 5. Clonal expansion of CD8+ cells in Susac peaked in TEMRA cells (and in active patients).

After extraction with the RNeasy kit, roughly 0.5 to 1 ug of the RNA was reverse transcribed using random hexamers. The authors amplified TCR beta CDR3 across 54 Vbeta and 13 Jbeta using immunoSEQ multiplex PCR. TCRdb reprocessed the immunoSEQ multiplex PCR reads via MiXCR and lists one record per CDR3 protein. This table holds 95,000 to 150,000 distinct CDR3 sequences, roughly 94% found once. Sequences were obtained from CD8+ T cells from PBMCs. The TCR was taken from a human donor with Susac syndrome. V usage is TRBV9 and J usage is TRBJ2-7; 7 positions agree with TRBD1. CDR3 residues: CASSYRDRDYEQYF. CDR3 nucleotide sequence: TGTGCCAGCAGCTACCGGGACAGAGACTACGAGCAGTACTTC.